This T cell receptor (beta chain) is drawn from a study of radiation and T cells in renal cell carcinoma. Turning to the study itself: Nephrectomy followed 15 Gy stereotactic body radiation by 4 weeks.

Germline V gene data show CDR1 as SGHNT and CDR2 as YYREEE (reference sequence). CDR3 length equals 16 residues. J gave up 2 bases and V 0 bases, and 7 bases lay outside the gene matches. Measured with immunoSEQ multiplex PCR; TCRdb has only the in-frame clones, and not every one. The data contain about 130,000 clones, around nine tenths of them singletons. Regarding time point: baseline pretreatment blood. Treatment noted: 15 Gy SBRT to primary tumor, nephrectomy 4 weeks later. The chain has TRBV5-4 and TRBJ2-5; 7 nucleotides match TRBD1. The source material was blood, sampled from a patient whose treatment included radiotherapy and nephrectomy. The receptor was derived from a woman aged 45 to 65 with renal cell carcinoma. The CDR3 reads CASSLEITTGQETQYF. The CDR3 DNA follows: TGTGCCAGCAGCTTGGAGATCACGACAGGGCAAGAGACCCAGTACTTC.